This T cell receptor (beta chain) is drawn from a study of blood T cell repertoires in COVID-19. TCRdb keeps only in-frame clones here, not all; method: immunoSEQ multiplex PCR. The profile covers roughly 200,000 clones, with about 85% appearing a single time and roughly 6% taken by the ten largest. Cohort placement rested on clinical history that participants reported themselves. Germline V gives CDR1 MGHRA, CDR2 YSYEKL. The ends were cut back, 0 bases at V and 0 bases at J, with 8 bases in the middle. The CDR3 extends over 15 amino acids. This rearrangement joins TRBV4-1 to TRBJ1-2, with unresolved D. The sample consisted of PBMCs or T cells enriched from blood (not recorded which). This clonotype originated in a man aged 40-49 years who had recovered from COVID-19. For the CDR3, the DNA is TGCGCCAGCAGCCAAGAGTCCGGAGCTAACTATGGCTACACCTTC. Its translation: CASSQESGANYGYTF.